Below, 5 T cell receptor beta chains from the same sample are listed, as sequenced in a study of technical replicates of blood from a few donors (dated 2017 in TCRdb). Libraries were constructed by the immunoSEQ multiplex PCR assay. What TCRdb holds here is the immuneACCESS table cut down to in-frame rearrangements. Part of the clones is not present; checked against another copy, under half of the missing clones reflect an unresolved V gene, and the others are unexplained. The sample yields 65,000 to 90,000 clones; approximately 90% were counted once. The ten biggest clones cover about 4.5% of the sample. Source material: PBMCs. All receptors come from a human donor in good health. Some clones in this sample may be carry-over from other donors' samples.

CDR3 sequence reads: CASSPVKGEEETQYF. CDR3 DNA sequence: TGTGCCAGCAGCCCGGTAAAGGGGGAAGAAGAGACCCAGTACTTC. The chain is built from TRBV7-9 and TRBJ2-5; TRBD1 might be the D (6 bases). Trimming pared 5 bases from V and 3 bases from J, leaving 16 bases between. CDR1 and CDR2 (germline): SEHNR, FQNEAQ (reference sequence). The CDR3 loop spans 15 amino acids.

This clone was counted between two and nine times. The rearrangement links TRBV2 to TRBJ1-4; the D gene is possibly TRBD1 (5 bases). This CDR3 has 12 residues. CDR1 SNHLY and CDR2 FYNNEI come from the germline V gene. The V and J ends lost 7 bases and 11 bases respectively, with 14 bases between them. The CDR3 DNA sequence: TGTGCCAGCACGTCGGGGGGGGTGAAACTGTTTTTT. It encodes CASTSGGVKLFF.

This chain connects TRBV4-2 to TRBJ2-5; TRBD2 matches at 12 bases. The CDR3 covers 16 residues. With 0 bases clipped from V and 6 bases from J, the junction kept 5 bases outside the gene matches. Germline-derived CDR1 and CDR2 are LGHNA and YNFKEQ. CDR3 region: CASSQDTSGGKKTQYF. The CDR3 DNA sequence: TGTGCCAGCAGCCAAGATACTAGCGGGGGGAAGAAGACCCAGTACTTC.

This rearrangement joins TRBV7-2 to TRBJ2-7, with D uncertain. V was shortened by 1 base and J by 4 bases, with 11 bases between the two germline ends. Per germline, CDR1 SGHTA and CDR2 FQGNSA. The CDR3 contains 14 residues. The CDR3 nucleotides read TGTGCCAGCAGCTTAGACCGTTGGGCGTACGAGCAGTACTTC. Protein: CASSLDRWAYEQYF.

This clone was seen a handful of times. The V gene is TRBV2, the J gene TRBJ2-2, with D possibly TRBD2 on 5 matching bases. This CDR3 contains 15 residues. V was shortened by 4 bases and J by 1 base, with 10 bases between the two germline ends. Per germline, CDR1 SNHLY and CDR2 FYNNEI. Written as DNA, the CDR3 is TGTGCCAGCAGTGTCGAGGGTCTGAACACCGGGGAGCTGTTTTTT. It yields the protein CASSVEGLNTGELFF.